The 2 T cell receptor beta chains listed next were all sequenced from one sample in a study of control samples from healthy donors and cancer patients (dated by TCRdb to 2019 to 2021). The method behind the library was the immunoSEQ multiplex PCR assay. TCRdb limited this immuneACCESS table to in-frame rearrangements with V and J called. A share of clones is missing; checked studies link under half to unresolved V genes, and the rest is unexplained. The sample table shows about 170,000 clones, and around nine tenths are seen once. The top ten clones comprise nearly 5% of the sample. What was sequenced was blood. The receptors were gathered from a woman in her 30s in good health.

The rearrangement joins TRBV4-1 to TRBJ2-7, with D perhaps matching TRBD1 (6 bases). From germline, CDR1 is MGHRA and CDR2 YSYEKL. The CDR3 contains 15 residues. Trimming removed 3 bases from V and 2 bases from J, with 14 bases in between. The CDR3 protein is CASSHNEDSTYEQYV. DNA for the CDR3: TGCGCCAGCAGCCATAACGAGGACAGTACCTACGAGCAGTACGTC.

This clone was seen a single time. The rearrangement joins TRBV4-1 to TRBJ1-1, with TRBD1 identical over 8 bases. Trimming took 0 bases from V and 1 from J; bases not matched to a gene: 7. Germline CDR1 is MGHRA and CDR2 is YSYEKL. This CDR3 is 17 amino acids long. CDR3 loop: CASSQEDQGAKNTEAFF. Here the CDR3 DNA reads TGCGCCAGCAGCCAAGAGGATCAGGGGGCAAAGAACACTGAAGCTTTCTTT.